These 9 T cell receptor beta chains came from one sample sequenced in a study of T cell repertoires and Cas9 in healthy adults. TCRdb's table, derived via immunoSEQ multiplex PCR, lists solely in-frame clones and lacks some. In the table there are over 12,000 clones, about 91% of which are singletons. The sample consisted of Tregs (CD4+, CD25+, CD127-, CD137-, CD154-) from PBMCs; culture status not recorded. These receptors were obtained from a human donor in good health.

The rearrangement links TRBV7-8 to TRBJ2-5; 16 nucleotides match TRBD2. This CDR3 has 19 amino acids. Germline V gene data show CDR1 as SGHVS and CDR2 as FQNEAQ. The ends lost 5 bases at V and 8 bases at J; junction bases unmatched: 17. The CDR3 DNA follows: TGTGCCAGCAGCCCAACCCCGGGACTAGCGGGAGGGCCCCTTACCACCCAGTACTTC. Translating it yields CASSPTPGLAGGPLTTQYF.

V and J are TRBV5-1 and TRBJ2-1, with 12 bases aligning to TRBD2. J was trimmed by 9 bases and V by 0 bases; bases with no gene match: 19. The CDR3 has 20 residues. CDR1 and CDR2 from the germline V gene are SGHRS and YFSETQ. The DNA for the CDR3 is TGCGCCAGCAGCTTGGCCGCTGCAGGGGCAAGACTAGCGGGAGAGGGTGAGCAGTTCTTC. Its translation: CASSLAAAGARLAGEGEQFF.

This chain joins TRBV10-2 and TRBJ2-5, with 8 bases identical to TRBD2. The junction had 10 bases not matched to a gene; V was cut back by 4 bases and J by 0 bases. Germline assignment: CDR1 WSHSY and CDR2 SAAADI. This CDR3 spans 17 amino acids. The CDR3 DNA reads as TGCGCCAGCAGTGCATCGGTTAGCGGGGCATACCAAGAGACCCAGTACTTC. Its protein is CASSASVSGAYQETQYF.

The chain has TRBV5-5 and TRBJ2-7, with a possible D match to TRBD2 (6 bases). Between the trimmed V and J ends, which lost 3 bases and 7 bases, there was a span of 20 bases. The germline V gene has CDR1 SGHKS and CDR2 YYEKEE (reference sequence). There are 15 residues in the CDR3. CDR3 DNA: TGTGCCAGCAGCTCGTCCGGGACCCCCGCGGGGGAGCAGTACTTC. This translates into CASSSSGTPAGEQYF.

The chain has TRBV5-6 and TRBJ2-7; TRBD2 matches at 10 bases. Germline CDR1 and CDR2: SGHDT and YYEEEE. This CDR3 comprises 16 residues. J gave up 3 bases and V 2 bases, and 8 bases lay outside the gene matches. Here the CDR3 DNA reads TGTGCCAGCAGCTTCCTCAGGACTAGCGGCGTCTACGAGCAGTACGTC. This encodes CASSFLRTSGVYEQYV.

This clone was counted a few times. The gene calls are TRBV10-3 and TRBJ2-1; either TRBD1 or TRBD2 may fit D (5 bases each). V lost 0 bases, J lost 9 bases, and 12 bases lay in between. Looked up from germline, CDR1 is ENHRY and CDR2 is SYGVKD. There are 14 residues in the CDR3. The chain's CDR3 is CAISESGVRGEQFF. The CDR3 DNA reads as TGTGCCATCAGTGAGTCAGGAGTGAGGGGTGAGCAGTTCTTC.

The genes are TRBV4-2 and TRBJ2-3; 9 bases agree with TRBD2. The length of the CDR3 is 15 residues. In germline, CDR1 is LGHNA, CDR2 YNFKEQ. The J segment lost 4 bases and the V segment lost 1 base, leaving 3 bases of the junction unmatched. CDR3 residues: CASSQVAGGPDTQYF. In DNA form, the CDR3 reads TGTGCCAGCAGCCAAGTGGCGGGAGGGCCAGATACGCAGTATTTT.

This rearrangement joins TRBV5-6 to TRBJ2-1, with D perhaps assigned TRBD1 or TRBD2 (5 bases each). The CDR3 has 13 amino acids. Trimming pared 5 bases from V and 8 bases from J, leaving 14 bases between. Germline CDR1 is SGHDT and CDR2 is YYEEEE. CDR3 sequence: CASSSHRGYEQFF. DNA of the CDR3: TGTGCCAGCAGTTCTCATCGGGGCTATGAGCAGTTCTTC.

This clone showed up just once. The rearrangement joins TRBV28 to TRBJ2-3; perhaps TRBD1 as D (5 bases). Trimming shortened V by 3 bases and J by 3 bases, and 10 bases separated the two germline ends. Germline V gene data show CDR1 as MDHEN and CDR2 as SYDVKM. CDR3 length equals 14 residues. CDR3 sequence (DNA): TGTGCCAGCAGTTTGATCAAGGGGACAGATACGCAGTATTTT. It codes for CASSLIKGTDTQYF.